Below are 19 T cell receptor beta chains sequenced from a single sample in a study of spatial heterogeneity in lung cancer. Study-wide findings and caveats: Expanded alpha and beta TCR counts within tumors tracked tumor mutation counts.

MiXCR, run by TCRdb on the 5' RACE reads, gives a single entry per CDR3 protein. The sample consists of approximately 9,500 distinct CDR3 sequences, around 12% of them appearing once. Noted time point: sample taken at primary tumor resection. These receptors' targets are unknown. Sequences were derived from lung tumor tissue, sampled at surgery. The source of these receptors is a male donor with early-stage non-small cell lung cancer.

This clonotype was observed a handful of times. This beta chain was picked up by a library intended for alpha chains and is off target, so its count carries little meaning. The chain recombines TRBV19 with TRBJ1-5; tentatively, D is TRBD1 (5 bases). Trimming removed 7 bases from V and 3 bases from J, with 10 bases in between. Germline CDR1 reads LNHDA; CDR2 reads SQIVND (reference sequence). The CDR3 length is 13 residues. This CDR3 reads CASKGQANQPQHF. For the CDR3, the DNA is TGTGCCAGTAAGGGGCAGGCCAATCAGCCCCAGCATTTT.

In its sample, this clonotype was seen many times. Because this beta chain is a stray read in a library intended to capture alpha chains, its abundance should not be given much weight. V gene TRBV5-1 combines with J gene TRBJ2-1, with a tentative D call TRBD1 (6 bases). Per germline, CDR1 SGHRS and CDR2 YFSETQ. The CDR3 is 11 amino acids. Trimming left V 2 bases short and J 10 bases short, with 7 bases between. CDR3 DNA sequence: TGCGCCAGCAGCTTAACAGGGGAGCAGTTCTTC. The encoded protein is CASSLTGEQFF.

In its sample, this clonotype ranks as medium-sized. The library was designed around alpha chains, so this beta chain is a stray read whose abundance carries little weight. The chain is built from TRBV9 and TRBJ2-1; 7 nucleotides agree with TRBD1. Germline values: CDR1 SGDLS, CDR2 YYNGEE. Trimming took 3 bases from V and 5 from J; bases not matched to a gene: 8. CDR3 length: 15 residues. The CDR3 protein is CASSGGTEGNNEQFF. DNA of the CDR3: TGTGCCAGCAGCGGGGGGACAGAGGGTAACAATGAGCAGTTCTTC. The entire variable domain, with the rest obtained from reference TRBV9 and TRBJ2-1, is as follows: DSGVTQTPKHLITATGQRVTLRCSPRSGDLSVYWYQQSLDQGLQFLIQYYNGEERAKGNILERFSAQQFPDLHSELNLSSLELGDSALYFCASSGGTEGNNEQFFGPGTRLTVL.

This clonotype was recorded at least ten times. With the library built for alpha chains, this beta chain is off target and its frequency is not meaningful. J is TRBJ2-1 and V is TRBV20-1; TRBD2 agrees at 11 bases. CDR1 and CDR2 (germline): DFQATT, SNEGSKA (reference sequence). This CDR3 comprises 14 residues. V lost 6 bases, J lost 4 bases, and 5 bases stayed unmatched. The CDR3 coding sequence is TGCAGTGCCGCCGGGACTAGCGGATACAATGAGCAGTTCTTC. This gives the protein CSAAGTSGYNEQFF.

This clonotype was observed many times. With the library built for alpha chains, this beta chain is off target and its frequency is not meaningful. V is TRBV3-1 and J is TRBJ1-2; TRBD1 agrees at 7 bases. This CDR3 region has 14 residues. In germline, CDR1 is LGHDT, CDR2 YNNKEL (reference sequence). With V trimmed by 2 bases and J by 5 bases, 5 bases remained unmatched. The CDR3 DNA sequence: TGTGCCAGCAGCCAAACCGGGACAGCTTATGGCTACACCTTC. This sequence encodes CASSQTGTAYGYTF.

This clonotype was counted at least ten times. A library made for alpha chains picked up this beta chain off target, so its size means little. The chain links TRBV28 to TRBJ2-3; the D gene is possibly TRBD1 (5 bases). CDR1 and CDR2 (germline): MDHEN, SYDVKM. Deletions cut 4 bases from V and 2 bases from J, with 13 bases between. The CDR3 is made up of 15 amino acids. CDR3 coding DNA: TGTGCCAGCAGTTCCTCAGGGCTCCCCACAGATACGCAGTATTTT. Translating gives CASSSSGLPTDTQYF.

The sample holds a few counts of this clonotype. Little can be read into the size of this beta chain, an off-target read in a library designed for alpha chains. The chain links TRBV27 to TRBJ1-2; 8 bases match TRBD1. The CDR3 contains 14 residues. Per the germline V gene, CDR1 is MNHEY and CDR2 is SMNVEV (reference sequence). V shed 0 bases and J 8 bases; nucleotides not matched to a gene: 5. CDR3 in DNA: TGTGCCAGCAGTTTATCGAAGGCAGGGGGCGGCTACACCTTC. Protein product: CASSLSKAGGGYTF.

This clonotype was recorded many times. This beta chain slipped into a library made for alpha chains as a stray read, so its size is not meaningful. This sequence joins TRBV12-3 or TRBV12-4 and TRBJ2-7; the D is unclear. The CDR3 is 11 residues long. V was pared by 5 bases and J by 5 bases, with 7 bases between. The CDR3: CASSVTHEQYF. The CDR3 DNA sequence: TGTGCCAGCAGTGTCACCCACGAGCAGTACTTC.

On this clonotype: This beta chain is a stray sequence in a library constructed for alpha chains; its clone size is not meaningful. The rearrangement uses TRBV12-3 or TRBV12-4 and TRBJ2-5; either TRBD1 or TRBD2 may fit D (5 bases each). V lost 3 bases and J 4 bases, leaving 21 bases between the germline ends. The CDR3 has 17 amino acids. The CDR3 DNA follows: TGTGCCAGCAGTTTGGACGGAAGAGGGGTTTATCGAGAGACCCAGTACTTC. The encoded protein is CASSLDGRGVYRETQYF.

This clonotype was recorded at least ten times. Because this beta chain is a stray read in a library intended to capture alpha chains, its abundance should not be given much weight. This sequence joins TRBV2 and TRBJ2-7, with D perhaps matching TRBD2 (6 bases). This CDR3 is built from 14 residues. The V gene's germline CDR1 is SNHLY and CDR2 FYNNEI. Trimming removed 11 bases from V and 2 bases from J, with 19 bases in between. This CDR3 is CAQRLPGVTYEQYF. As DNA, the CDR3 is TGTGCCCAGAGACTCCCGGGAGTAACCTACGAGCAGTACTTC.

This clonotype occurred many times. As an off-target read in a library built for alpha chains, this beta chain has a frequency of little significance. The DNA of the CDR3 is TGCGCCAGCAGCTCGGACAACTCCTACGAGCAGTACTTC. Its protein product is CASSSDNSYEQYF. This chain links TRBV5-1 with TRBJ2-7; D is possibly TRBD1 (5 bases). The CDR3 is 13 amino acids. V was cut by 3 bases and J by 0 bases, with 7 bases left in between. The germline V gene has CDR1 SGHRS and CDR2 YFSETQ. The complete variable domain, with remaining parts taken from reference TRBV5-1 and TRBJ2-7, reads KAGVTQTPRYLIKTRGQQVTLSCSPISGHRSVSWYQQTPGQGLQFLFEYFSETQRNKGNFPGRFSGRQFSNSRSEMNVSTLELGDSALYLCASSSDNSYEQYFGPGTRLTVT.

This clonotype was seen ten or more times. Since the library was made to target alpha chains, this beta chain is a stray read and its abundance is not meaningful. J is TRBJ2-7 and V is TRBV7-8; D possibly corresponds to TRBD2 (6 bases). CDR3 length: 13 residues. The V gene's germline CDR1 is SGHVS and CDR2 FQNEAQ. The CDR3 nucleotides read TGTGCTACGAGTTACGGGAGCGACTACGAGCAGTACTTC. Translated: CATSYGSDYEQYF.

In this sample, this clonotype turned up many times. A library prepared for alpha chains yielded this beta chain as an off-target read; its size is of little meaning. V is TRBV3-1 and J is TRBJ2-4, with 9 nucleotides matching TRBD2. The V segment lost 0 bases and the J segment 6 bases; nucleotides outside the gene matches: 3. CDR1 is LGHDT, CDR2 YNNKEL, per germline (reference sequence). The CDR3 loop spans 15 amino acids. The CDR3 sequence is CASSQERSGRNIQYF. The CDR3 bases are TGTGCCAGCAGCCAAGAACGTAGCGGGAGAAACATTCAGTACTTC.

Note on this clonotype: Since it is a stray read in a library aimed at alpha chains, this beta chain has a size that is not meaningful. The chain has TRBV5-1 and TRBJ2-6, with TRBD1 matching over 7 bases. V lost 5 bases to trimming and J lost 1 base; unmatched junction nucleotides: 6. This CDR3 is built from 16 residues. Germline V gives CDR1 SGHRS, CDR2 YFSETQ. CDR3 sequence (DNA): TGCGCCAGCAGACAAGGGGGCACGTCTGGGGCCAACGTCCTGACTTTC. Protein product: CASRQGGTSGANVLTF.

The sample holds one count of this clonotype. This beta chain was picked up by a library intended for alpha chains and is off target, so its count carries little meaning. The V gene is TRBV7-3, the J gene TRBJ1-1, with D perhaps matching TRBD1 (5 bases). V dropped 2 bases and J dropped 6 bases, with 13 bases sitting between them. From germline, CDR1 is SGHTA and CDR2 FQGTGA. The CDR3 is 14 amino acids. Here the CDR3 reads CASSLAREDPEAFF. CDR3 nucleotides: TGTGCCAGCAGCTTAGCCAGGGAAGATCCTGAAGCTTTCTTT.

This clonotype was seen only a few times. In a library made to pick up alpha chains, this beta chain is a stray read with a size that means little. The chain has TRBV20-1 and TRBJ2-7, with no clear D. Germline loops: CDR1 DFQATT, CDR2 SNEGSKA (reference sequence). The CDR3 is 10 amino acids. Deletions cut 4 bases from V and 4 bases from J, with 5 bases between. In nucleotides, the CDR3 is TGCAGTGCTAACACTTACGAGCAGTACGTC. It is translated as CSANTYEQYV.

This clonotype was detected ten times or more. A library prepared for alpha chains yielded this beta chain as an off-target read; its size is of little meaning. The J gene is TRBJ2-5, the V gene TRBV24-1; the match to TRBD2 covers 10 bases. After removal of 5 bases from V and 2 bases from J, the junction contained 4 bases not matched to a gene. This CDR3 is 15 amino acids long. Germline values: CDR1 KGHDR, CDR2 SFDVKD. The chain's CDR3 is CATSVASGGQETQYF. The DNA of the CDR3 is TGTGCCACCAGTGTGGCTAGCGGGGGACAAGAGACCCAGTACTTC.

Judged by abundance, this clonotype is medium-sized. This beta chain was picked up by a library intended for alpha chains and is off target, so its count carries little meaning. This sequence joins TRBV4-1 and TRBJ2-3; D remains unclear. CDR3 length: 15 residues. From germline, CDR1 is MGHRA and CDR2 YSYEKL. Trimming removed 0 bases from V and 7 bases from J, with 14 bases in between. The CDR3: CASSQDELVRHTQYF. As DNA, the CDR3 is TGCGCCAGCAGCCAAGATGAGCTAGTGAGGCATACGCAGTATTTT.

This clonotype was seen ten or more times. The library was built for alpha chains, so this beta chain is an off-target read and its size means little. V usage is TRBV7-3 and J usage is TRBJ2-3; tentatively, D is TRBD1 or TRBD2 (5 bases each). The germline CDR1 and CDR2 sequences are SGHTA and FQGTGA. The CDR3 has 15 amino acids. Trimming shortened V by 0 bases and J by 0 bases, and 7 bases separated the two germline ends. The CDR3: CASSLTGTSTDTQYF. CDR3 sequence (DNA): TGTGCCAGCAGCTTAACCGGGACGAGCACAGATACGCAGTATTTT.